Listed below are T cell receptor beta chains from one sample, sequenced in a study of blood T cell repertoires in COVID-19. The table came from immunoSEQ multiplex PCR; TCRdb's copy has only in-frame clones and leaves some out. The top ten hold about 7.8% of the sample, which has 250,000 to 350,000 clones, over 75% seen once. The sample was peripheral blood. The source of these receptors is a woman between 45 and 60 years old who had recovered from COVID-19. CDR3s include the opening cysteine and the closing phenylalanine or tryptophan. D genes are given only for firm matches. The size field is filled for only some rows; it gives once, few, many or a size class.

size: .; D: .; J: TRBJ2-4; V: TRBV19; DNA: TGTGCCAGTAGTATATTCCCACAGGTAAACATTCAGTACTTC; CDR3: CASSIFPQVNIQYF
size: .; D: TRBD1; J: TRBJ1-6; V: TRBV7-2; DNA: TGTGCCAGCAGGGAACAGGGGCTCTATAATTCACCCCTCCACTTT; CDR3: CASREQGLYNSPLHF
size: .; D: TRBD1; J: TRBJ2-5; V: TRBV5-1; DNA: TGCGCCAGCAGCATACAGGGGAACCAAGAGACCCAGTACTTC; CDR3: CASSIQGNQETQYF
size: once; D: TRBD1; J: TRBJ2-2; V: TRBV6-5; DNA: TGTGCCAGCAGTTACTCGACAGGGGCGGGCGGGGAGCTGTTTTTT; CDR3: CASSYSTGAGGELFF
size: .; D: TRBD1; J: TRBJ1-5; V: TRBV15; DNA: TGTGCCACCAACGAAAACAGGGGGCCAGGTCAGCCCCAGCATTTT; CDR3: CATNENRGPGQPQHF
size: .; D: .; J: TRBJ2-3; V: TRBV10-3; DNA: TGTGCCATCAGTGAGTCTCTTACAGCAACACTCACAGATACGCAGTATTTT; CDR3: CAISESLTATLTDTQYF
size: .; D: TRBD2; J: TRBJ2-7; V: TRBV7-2; DNA: TGTGCCAGCAGCTCCTATCTTAGCGGGAAGAGCTCCTACGAGCAGTACTTC; CDR3: CASSSYLSGKSSYEQYF
size: .; D: .; J: TRBJ1-5; V: TRBV28; DNA: TGTGCCAGCAGTTTATTTAGGCCAGGGGACCAGCCCCAGCATTTT; CDR3: CASSLFRPGDQPQHF
size: .; D: .; J: TRBJ1-2; V: TRBV11-2; DNA: TGTGCCAGCAGCTTAGATCTTCGGGCAGGGCGGAGTAGTGGCTACACCTTC; CDR3: CASSLDLRAGRSSGYTF
size: .; D: .; J: TRBJ1-1; V: TRBV7-8; DNA: TGTGCCAGCAGCTTAACTCGGTTACCTAACACTGAAGCTTTCTTT; CDR3: CASSLTRLPNTEAFF
size: once; D: .; J: TRBJ2-5; V: TRBV19; DNA: TGTGCCAGTAGTATCCGTAAAACTAGTCAAGAGACCCAGTACTTC; CDR3: CASSIRKTSQETQYF
size: .; D: .; J: TRBJ2-7; V: TRBV7-8; DNA: TGTGCCAGCAGCTTAGGCGGCGGGACCTACGAGCAGTACTTC; CDR3: CASSLGGGTYEQYF
size: .; D: .; J: TRBJ1-3; V: TRBV30; DNA: TGTGCCTGGACTCGCGGGGAGCCTGGAAACACCATATATTTT; CDR3: CAWTRGEPGNTIYF